This T cell receptor beta chain was sequenced during a study of persistence of HIV-infected CD4 T cells. Whole-study context: Donors were ART-treated; their CMV- and Gag-responding CD4+ T cells were isolated. Multiple blood draws of up to about 200 mL, except two donors with single leukapheresis.

Cells were stimulated with CMV-infected fibroblast lysates at 10 ug/mL. Memory cells lacking CD40L and CD69 with high CD45RO were sorted. CD4+ T cell counts exceeded 400 cells/uL; CMV serology was positive. Germline V gene sequence: CDR1 GTSNPN, CDR2 SVGIG (reference sequence). V gave up 2 bases and J gave up 1 base, with 5 bases separating them. The CDR3 sequence is 12 residues long. This clone was seen a single time. What it binds is not known. Regarding the study as a whole: CMV- and Gag-responding cells had lower TCRbeta richness than CD3/CD28-responding cells.

This was the immunoSEQ version 4 assay in survey mode. Measured with immunoSEQ multiplex PCR; TCRdb has only the in-frame clones, and not every one. This sample has tens of thousands of clones, with about four fifths found just once. The sample here was CD4+ T cells sorted from PBMCs after approximately 19-hour stimulation, taken from a patient who received antiretroviral therapy. The chain links TRBV30 to TRBJ1-1; D is ambiguous. This sequence originates from an adult man with HIV who was CMV-seropositive. The CDR3 reads CAWSHRNTEAFF. The CDR3 DNA is TGTGCCTGGAGTCACCGGAACACTGAAGCTTTCTTT.